This T cell receptor beta chain is drawn from a study of OX40 agonist ivuxolimab in advanced cancers. Study overall: An agonistic human IgG2 monoclonal antibody against OX40 (CD134) was given. The dose of intravenous ivuxolimab that patients received every 2 weeks ranged from 0.01 to 10 mg/kg.

Sequencing was performed with immunoSEQ multiplex PCR; in TCRdb, only in-frame clones are kept and a portion is missing. Of over 35,000 clones in the sample, 80% are singletons; the top ten hold about 4%. Germline CDR1 SGHNT, CDR2 YYREEE (reference sequence). CDR3 size: 18 residues. Trimming took 10 bases from V and 1 from J; bases not matched to a gene: 15. Study-wide results and caveats: Relative to CD4+ cells, CD8+ T cells on average had more expanded clones.

For this clone: Its target is unknown.

V gene TRBV5-4 combines with J gene TRBJ2-3, with TRBD2 matching 13 bases. The sequence was collected from an adult with an advanced solid tumor such as melanoma, head and neck, liver or kidney cancer. This specimen consisted of CD4+ or CD8+ T cells sorted from blood, obtained in a trial of the OX40 agonist ivuxolimab. Here the CDR3 DNA reads TGTGCCGGTCACCGGACTAGCGGGGGCCCCCTTGGCACAGATACGCAGTATTTT. Its translation is CAGHRTSGGPLGTDTQYF.